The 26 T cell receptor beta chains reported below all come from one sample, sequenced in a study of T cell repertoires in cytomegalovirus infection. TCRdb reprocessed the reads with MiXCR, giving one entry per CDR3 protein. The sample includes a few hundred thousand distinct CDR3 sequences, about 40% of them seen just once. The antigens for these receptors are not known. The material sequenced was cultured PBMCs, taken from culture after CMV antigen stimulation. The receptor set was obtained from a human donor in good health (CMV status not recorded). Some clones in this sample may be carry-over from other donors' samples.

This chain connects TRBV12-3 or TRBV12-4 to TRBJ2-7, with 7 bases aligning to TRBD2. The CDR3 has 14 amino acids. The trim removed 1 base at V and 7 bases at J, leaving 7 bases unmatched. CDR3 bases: TGTGCCAGCAGTTTAGGCGGGAGCGCGGGGGAGCAGTACTTC. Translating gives CASSLGGSAGEQYF.

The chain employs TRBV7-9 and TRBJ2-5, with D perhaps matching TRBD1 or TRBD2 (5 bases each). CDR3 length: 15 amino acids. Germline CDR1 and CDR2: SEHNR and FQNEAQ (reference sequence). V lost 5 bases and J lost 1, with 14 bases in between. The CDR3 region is CASSHGTASQETQYF. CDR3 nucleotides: TGTGCCAGCAGCCACGGGACGGCGTCCCAAGAGACCCAGTACTTC. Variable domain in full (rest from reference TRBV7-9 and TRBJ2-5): DTGVSQNPRHKITKRGQNVTFRCDPISEHNRLYWYRQTLGQGPEFLTYFQNEAQLEKSRLLSDRFSAERPKGSFSTLEIQRTEQGDSAMYLCASSHGTASQETQYFGPGTRLLVL.

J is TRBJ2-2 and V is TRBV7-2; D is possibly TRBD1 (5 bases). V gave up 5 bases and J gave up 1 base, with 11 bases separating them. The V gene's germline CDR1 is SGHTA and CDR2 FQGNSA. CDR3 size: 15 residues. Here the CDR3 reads CASSRSTGNTGELFF. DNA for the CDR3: TGTGCCAGCAGCCGATCAACAGGGAACACCGGGGAGCTGTTTTTT.

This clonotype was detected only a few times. The CDR3 is CASRSGGQENNNEQFF. In nucleotides, the CDR3 is TGTGCCAGCAGATCCGGTGGACAGGAGAACAACAATGAGCAGTTCTTC. The chain has TRBV28 and TRBJ2-1, with 7 bases aligning to TRBD1. Trimming cost V 6 bases and J 5 bases; bases outside gene matches: 13. This CDR3 is 16 amino acids long. Germline loops: CDR1 MDHEN, CDR2 SYDVKM.

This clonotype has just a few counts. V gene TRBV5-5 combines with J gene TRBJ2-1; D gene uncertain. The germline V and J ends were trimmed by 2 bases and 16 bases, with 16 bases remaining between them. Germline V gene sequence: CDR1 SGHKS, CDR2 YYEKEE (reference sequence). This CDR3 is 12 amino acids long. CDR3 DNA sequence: TGTGCCAGCAGCTTAACGGGTTCAATTTTATTCTTC. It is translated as CASSLTGSILFF.

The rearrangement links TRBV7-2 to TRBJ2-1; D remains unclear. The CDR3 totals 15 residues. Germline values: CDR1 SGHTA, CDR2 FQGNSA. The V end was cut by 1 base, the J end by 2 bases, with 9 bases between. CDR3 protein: CASSLGGNTYNEQFF. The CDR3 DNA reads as TGTGCCAGCAGCTTAGGAGGAAATACCTACAATGAGCAGTTCTTC.

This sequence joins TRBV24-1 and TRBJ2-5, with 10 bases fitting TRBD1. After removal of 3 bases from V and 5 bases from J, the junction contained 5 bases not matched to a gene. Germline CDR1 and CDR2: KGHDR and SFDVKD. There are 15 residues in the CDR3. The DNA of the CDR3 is TGTGCCACCAGTGATCCCGGGACAGGGGATGAGACCCAGTACTTC. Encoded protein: CATSDPGTGDETQYF.

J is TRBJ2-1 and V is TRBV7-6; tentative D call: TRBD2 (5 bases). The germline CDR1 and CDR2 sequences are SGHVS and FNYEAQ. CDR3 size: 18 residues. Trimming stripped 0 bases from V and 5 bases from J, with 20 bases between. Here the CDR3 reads CASSLAGELVRVNNEQFF. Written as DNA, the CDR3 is TGTGCCAGCAGCTTAGCCGGGGAACTAGTGAGGGTGAACAATGAGCAGTTCTTC.

CDR3 nucleotides: TGTGCCAGTAGTCCCGGGACTAGCGGAACCAATGAGCAGTTCTTC. Translating it yields CASSPGTSGTNEQFF. This chain links TRBV19 with TRBJ2-1, with 11 positions matching TRBD2. Germline V gene lookup returns CDR1 LNHDA and CDR2 SQIVND (reference sequence). The V segment lost 5 bases and the J segment 6 bases; nucleotides outside the gene matches: 6. The CDR3 extends over 15 amino acids.

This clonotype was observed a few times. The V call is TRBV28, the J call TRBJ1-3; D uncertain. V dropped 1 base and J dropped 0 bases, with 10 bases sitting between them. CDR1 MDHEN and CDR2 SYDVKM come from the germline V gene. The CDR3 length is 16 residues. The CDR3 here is CASSLLDGLSGNTIYF. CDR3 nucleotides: TGTGCCAGCAGTTTATTGGACGGACTCTCTGGAAACACCATATATTTT.

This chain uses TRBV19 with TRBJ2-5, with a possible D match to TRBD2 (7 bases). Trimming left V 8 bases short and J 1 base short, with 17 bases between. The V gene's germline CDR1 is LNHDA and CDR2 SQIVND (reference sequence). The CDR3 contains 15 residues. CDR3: CASAIGGGLQETQYF. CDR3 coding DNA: TGTGCCAGTGCAATAGGCGGGGGCCTCCAAGAGACCCAGTACTTC.

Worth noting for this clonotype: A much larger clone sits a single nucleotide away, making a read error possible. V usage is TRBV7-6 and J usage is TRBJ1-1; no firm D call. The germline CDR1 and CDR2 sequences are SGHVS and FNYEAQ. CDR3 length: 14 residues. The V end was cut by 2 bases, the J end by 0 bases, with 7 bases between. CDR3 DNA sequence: TGTGCCAGCAGCTTACGCAGCCTGAACACTGAAGCTTTCTTT. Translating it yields CASSLRSLNTEAFF.

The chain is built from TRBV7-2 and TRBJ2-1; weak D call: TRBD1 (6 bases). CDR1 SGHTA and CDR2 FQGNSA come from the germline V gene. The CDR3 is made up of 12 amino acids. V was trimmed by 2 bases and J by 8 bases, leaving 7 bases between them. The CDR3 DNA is TGTGCCAGCAGCTTAACAGGGTATGAGCAGTTCTTC. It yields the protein CASSLTGYEQFF.

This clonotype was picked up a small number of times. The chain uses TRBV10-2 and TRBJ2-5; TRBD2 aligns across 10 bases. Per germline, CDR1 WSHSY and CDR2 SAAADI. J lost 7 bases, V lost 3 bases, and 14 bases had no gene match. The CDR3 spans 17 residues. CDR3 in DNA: TGCGCCAGCAGTGACCCCAGCGGGGGGGCCTTCTACGGGACCCAGTACTTC. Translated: CASSDPSGGAFYGTQYF.

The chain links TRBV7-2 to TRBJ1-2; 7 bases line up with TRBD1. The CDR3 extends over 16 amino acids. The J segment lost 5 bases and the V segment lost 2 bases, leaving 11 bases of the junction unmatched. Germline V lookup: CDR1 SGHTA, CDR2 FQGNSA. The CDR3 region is CASSLSLSAGGYGYTF. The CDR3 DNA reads TGTGCCAGCAGCTTAAGCTTAAGCGCAGGGGGATATGGCTACACCTTC.

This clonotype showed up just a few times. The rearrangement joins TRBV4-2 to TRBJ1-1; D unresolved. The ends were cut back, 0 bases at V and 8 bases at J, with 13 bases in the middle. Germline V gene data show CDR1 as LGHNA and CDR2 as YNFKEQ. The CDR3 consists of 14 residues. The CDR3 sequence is CASSQDLLGPEAFF. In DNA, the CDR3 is TGTGCCAGCAGCCAAGATCTATTAGGTCCCGAAGCTTTCTTT.

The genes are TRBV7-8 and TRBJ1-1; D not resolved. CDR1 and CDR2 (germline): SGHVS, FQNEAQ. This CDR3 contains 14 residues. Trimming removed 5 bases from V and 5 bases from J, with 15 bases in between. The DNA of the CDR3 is TGTGCCAGCAGCCCCGGGGTCCTCGGGACTGAAGCTTTCTTT. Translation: CASSPGVLGTEAFF.

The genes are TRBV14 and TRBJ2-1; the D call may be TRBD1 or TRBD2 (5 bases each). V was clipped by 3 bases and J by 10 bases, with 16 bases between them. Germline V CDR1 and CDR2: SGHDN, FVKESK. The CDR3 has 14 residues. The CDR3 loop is CASSHLPPRDEQFF. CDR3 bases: TGTGCCAGCAGCCACCTCCCCCCCAGGGACGAGCAGTTCTTC.

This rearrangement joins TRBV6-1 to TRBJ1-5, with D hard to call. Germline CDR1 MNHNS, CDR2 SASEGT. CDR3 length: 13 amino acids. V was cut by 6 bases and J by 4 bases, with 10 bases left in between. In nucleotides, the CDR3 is TGTGCCAGCAGACCCCAGAAGAATCAGCCCCAGCATTTT. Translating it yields CASRPQKNQPQHF.

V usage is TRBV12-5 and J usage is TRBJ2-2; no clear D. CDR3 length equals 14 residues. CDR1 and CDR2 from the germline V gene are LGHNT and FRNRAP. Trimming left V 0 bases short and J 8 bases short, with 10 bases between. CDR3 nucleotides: TGTGCTAGTGGTTTGGTATACCCGGCAGGGGAGCTGTTTTTT. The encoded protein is CASGLVYPAGELFF.

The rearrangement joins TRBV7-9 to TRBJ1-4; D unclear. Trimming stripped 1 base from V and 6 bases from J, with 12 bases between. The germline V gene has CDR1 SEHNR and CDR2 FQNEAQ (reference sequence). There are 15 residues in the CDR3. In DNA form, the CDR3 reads TGTGCCAGCAGCTTAGTGCCCGGCGAGGATGAAAAACTGTTTTTT. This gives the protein CASSLVPGEDEKLFF.

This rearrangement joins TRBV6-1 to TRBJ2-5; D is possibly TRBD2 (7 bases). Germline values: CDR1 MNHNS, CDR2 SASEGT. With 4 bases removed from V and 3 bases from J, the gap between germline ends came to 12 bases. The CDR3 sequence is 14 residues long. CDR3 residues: CASSVGGEEETQYF. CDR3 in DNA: TGTGCCAGCAGTGTAGGGGGGGAGGAAGAGACCCAGTACTTC.

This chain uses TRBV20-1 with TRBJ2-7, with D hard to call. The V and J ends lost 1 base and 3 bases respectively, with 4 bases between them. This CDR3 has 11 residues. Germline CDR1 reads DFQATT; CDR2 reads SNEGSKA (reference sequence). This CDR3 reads CSARGGYEQYF. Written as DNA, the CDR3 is TGCAGTGCTAGAGGAGGCTACGAGCAGTACTTC.

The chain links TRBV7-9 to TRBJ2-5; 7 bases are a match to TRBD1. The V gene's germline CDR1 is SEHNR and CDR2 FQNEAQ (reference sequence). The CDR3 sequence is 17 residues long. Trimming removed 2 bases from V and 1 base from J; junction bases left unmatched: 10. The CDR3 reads CASSLSGEDRVQETQYF. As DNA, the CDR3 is TGTGCCAGCAGCTTATCCGGGGAAGACAGGGTCCAAGAGACCCAGTACTTC. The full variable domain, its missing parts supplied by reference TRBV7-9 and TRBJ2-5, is DTGVSQNPRHKITKRGQNVTFRCDPISEHNRLYWYRQTLGQGPEFLTYFQNEAQLEKSRLLSDRFSAERPKGSFSTLEIQRTEQGDSAMYLCASSLSGEDRVQETQYFGPGTRLLVL.

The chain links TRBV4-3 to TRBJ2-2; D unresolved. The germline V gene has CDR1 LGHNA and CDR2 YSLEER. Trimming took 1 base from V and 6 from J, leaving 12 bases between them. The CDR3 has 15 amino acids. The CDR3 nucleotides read TGCGCCAGCAGCCAAGGTCAAGCCAGCCCCGGGGAGCTGTTTTTT. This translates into CASSQGQASPGELFF.

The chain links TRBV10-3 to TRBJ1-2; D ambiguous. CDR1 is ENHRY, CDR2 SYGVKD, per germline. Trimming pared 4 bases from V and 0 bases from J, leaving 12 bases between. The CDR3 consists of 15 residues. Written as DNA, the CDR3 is TGTGCCATCAGTGTATACTTTGACCCTAACTATGGCTACACCTTC. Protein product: CAISVYFDPNYGYTF.